The clone carrying this T cell receptor beta chain was seen only once. This sample is drawn from a study of T cell changes during pregnancy in multiple sclerosis. Produced via immunoSEQ multiplex PCR; TCRdb's table is partial and in-frame only. Of about 72,000 clones in the sample, 75% to 95% are singletons; the top ten hold roughly 0.7%. The germline V gene encodes CDR1 WNHNN and CDR2 SYGVQD (reference sequence). V lost 4 bases to trimming and J lost 1 base, with 13 bases between them. CDR3 length: 15 residues. The sequence came from a female donor in good health, enrolled as a control in a pregnancy study. This rearrangement joins TRBV10-1 to TRBJ2-5; TRBD2 is a possible D gene (6 bases). Source: peripheral blood, taken in the third trimester of pregnancy. The CDR3 DNA is TGCGCCAGCAGTGTTAATAGCGGAACCCAAGAGACCCAGTACTTC. Residues: CASSVNSGTQETQYF.